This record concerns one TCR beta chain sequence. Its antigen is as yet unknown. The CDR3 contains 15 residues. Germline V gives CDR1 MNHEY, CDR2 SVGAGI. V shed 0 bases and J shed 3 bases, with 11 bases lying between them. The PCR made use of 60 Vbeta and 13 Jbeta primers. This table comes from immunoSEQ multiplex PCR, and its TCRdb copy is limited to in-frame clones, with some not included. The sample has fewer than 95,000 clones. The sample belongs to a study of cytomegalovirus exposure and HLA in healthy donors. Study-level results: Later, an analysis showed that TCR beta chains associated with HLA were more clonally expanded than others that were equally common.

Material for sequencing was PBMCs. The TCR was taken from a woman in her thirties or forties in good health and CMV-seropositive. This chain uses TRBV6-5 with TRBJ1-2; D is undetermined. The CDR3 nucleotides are TGTGCCAGCAGTTACTCTGTAGAAACGGACTATGGCTACACCTTC. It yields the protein CASSYSVETDYGYTF.